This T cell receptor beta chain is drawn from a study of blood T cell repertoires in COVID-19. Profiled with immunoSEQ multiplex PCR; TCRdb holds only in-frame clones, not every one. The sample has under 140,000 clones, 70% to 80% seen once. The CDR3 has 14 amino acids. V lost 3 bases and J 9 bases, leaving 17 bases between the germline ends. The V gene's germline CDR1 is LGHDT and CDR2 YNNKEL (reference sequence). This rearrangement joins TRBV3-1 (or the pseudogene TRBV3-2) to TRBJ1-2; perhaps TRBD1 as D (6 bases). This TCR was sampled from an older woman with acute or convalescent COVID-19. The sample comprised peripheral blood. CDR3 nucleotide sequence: TGTGCCAGCAGCCAGTATACCAGGGGTAGGCGCTACACCTTC. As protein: CASSQYTRGRRYTF.